The 6 T cell receptor beta chains reported below all come from one sample, sequenced in a study of T cells in Graves' hyperthyroidism and ophthalmopathy. Amplified TCR beta CDR3 regions came from RNA transcripts. First-round RT-PCR targeting the TCR CDR3 was performed with the HTBI primer set. TCRdb reanalysed the multiplex PCR reads using MiXCR and keeps one entry per CDR3 protein. The sample has 560,000 or so distinct CDR3 sequences, 20% seen once. The specimen sequenced was blood. These receptors came from a man between 35 and 55 years old with Graves' ophthalmopathy.

Details on this clonotype: At one of its ends the junction is not consistent with the germline gene, which may arise from a read error. The V gene is TRBV27, the J gene TRBJ1-5; D gene unclear. This CDR3 region has 14 residues. Germline V CDR1 and CDR2: MNHEY, SMNVEV (reference sequence). Here the CDR3 DNA reads TGTGGCAGCAGTTTATCCTATAGCAATCAGCCCCAGCATTTT. Protein sequence: CGSSLSYSNQPQHF.

The gene calls are TRBV5-1 and TRBJ2-1, with 7 positions matching TRBD1. V lost 0 bases and J lost 9; bases outside the gene matches: 12. From germline, CDR1 is SGHRS and CDR2 YFSETQ. The CDR3 spans 16 residues. The CDR3 spells CASSLGQLPGGREQFF. Here the CDR3 DNA reads TGCGCCAGCAGCTTGGGTCAGTTGCCAGGGGGTCGTGAGCAGTTCTTC.

This chain uses TRBV6-1 with TRBJ2-2, with 10 bases matching TRBD2. The length of the CDR3 is 17 residues. The trim removed 4 bases at V and 4 bases at J, leaving 9 bases unmatched. The V gene's germline CDR1 is MNHNS and CDR2 SASEGT. CDR3 coding DNA: TGTGCCAGCAGTGCCCGAGTAGCGGGGGGATCCACCGGGGAGCTGTTTTTT. Translation gives CASSARVAGGSTGELFF.

This clonotype has just a few counts. This chain's CDR3 is CASSLTSGRGTDTQYF. Written as DNA, the CDR3 is TGTGCCAGCAGCTTGACTAGCGGGAGGGGCACAGATACGCAGTATTTT. This chain connects TRBV7-2 to TRBJ2-3; 14 bases line up with TRBD2. This CDR3 region has 16 residues. The V and J ends lost 3 bases and 1 base, in that order; junction bases with no gene match: 0. The V gene's germline CDR1 is SGHTA and CDR2 FQGNSA.

This clonotype was seen only a few times. This chain joins TRBV2 and TRBJ2-2, with TRBD1 matching 7 bases. The CDR3 is made up of 14 amino acids. The germline CDR1 and CDR2 sequences are SNHLY and FYNNEI. V shed 11 bases, J shed 4 bases, and the junction held 10 bases outside the gene matches. This chain's CDR3 is CAVTDRPGTGELFF. In DNA form, the CDR3 reads TGTGCCGTTACGGACAGGCCTGGCACCGGGGAGCTGTTTTTT.

This clonotype showed up just a few times. The V and J genes are TRBV2 and TRBJ2-2; maybe TRBD1 (6 bases). Germline V gene sequence: CDR1 SNHLY, CDR2 FYNNEI. The CDR3 sequence is 13 residues long. The V end was cut by 5 bases, the J end by 6 bases, with 10 bases between. CDR3 sequence: CASSTGYPGELFF. The CDR3 DNA reads as TGTGCCAGCAGTACAGGGTACCCCGGGGAGCTGTTTTTT.